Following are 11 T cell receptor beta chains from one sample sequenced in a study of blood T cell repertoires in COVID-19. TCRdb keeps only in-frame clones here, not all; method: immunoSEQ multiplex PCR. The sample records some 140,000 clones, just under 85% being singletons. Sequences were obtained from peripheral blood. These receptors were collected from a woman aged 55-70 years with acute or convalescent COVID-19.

The chain's CDR3 is CASSPSHHGASSYNSPLHF. The DNA for the CDR3 is TGCGCCAGCAGTCCGAGCCACCATGGGGCCAGCTCCTATAATTCACCCCTCCACTTT. This chain joins TRBV23-1 and TRBJ1-6; D perhaps matches TRBD1 (5 bases). TRBV23-1 is classed as an ORF, of uncertain function. The CDR3 contains 19 residues. Trimming pared 4 bases from V and 0 bases from J, leaving 19 bases between.

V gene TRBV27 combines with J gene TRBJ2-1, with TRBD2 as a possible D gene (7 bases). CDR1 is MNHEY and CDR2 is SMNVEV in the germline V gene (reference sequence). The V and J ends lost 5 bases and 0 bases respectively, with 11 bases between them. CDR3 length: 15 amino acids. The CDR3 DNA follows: TGTGCCAGCAGTCACGGGGGGCGCTCCTACAATGAGCAGTTCTTC. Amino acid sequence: CASSHGGRSYNEQFF.

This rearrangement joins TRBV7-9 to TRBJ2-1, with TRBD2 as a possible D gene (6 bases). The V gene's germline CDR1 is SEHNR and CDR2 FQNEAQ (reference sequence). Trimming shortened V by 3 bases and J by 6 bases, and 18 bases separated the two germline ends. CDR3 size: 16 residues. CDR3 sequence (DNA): TGTGCCAGCAGCTTCTCCGGGACTCCCGGCCCCAATGAGCAGTTCTTC. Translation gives CASSFSGTPGPNEQFF. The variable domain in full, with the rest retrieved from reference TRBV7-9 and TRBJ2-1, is DTGVSQNPRHKITKRGQNVTFRCDPISEHNRLYWYRQTLGQGPEFLTYFQNEAQLEKSRLLSDRFSAERPKGSFSTLEIQRTEQGDSAMYLCASSFSGTPGPNEQFFGPGTRLTVL.

The CDR3 bases are TGTGCCAGCAGCCCTGGGACTAGCGGAATCGCAATCGCAGAGACCCAGTACTTC. This translates into CASSPGTSGIAIAETQYF. The chain uses TRBV5-8 and TRBJ2-5; TRBD2 matches at 11 bases. This CDR3 has 18 residues. Germline V lookup: CDR1 SGHTS, CDR2 YDEGEE. V was clipped by 4 bases and J by 4 bases; unmatched bases: 15.

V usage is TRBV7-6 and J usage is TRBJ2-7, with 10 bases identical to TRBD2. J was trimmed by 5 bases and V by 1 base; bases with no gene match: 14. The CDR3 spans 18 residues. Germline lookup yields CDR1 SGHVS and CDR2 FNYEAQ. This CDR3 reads CASSLVPSSGGAPDEQYF. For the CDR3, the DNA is TGTGCCAGCAGCTTAGTACCATCAAGCGGGGGGGCTCCCGACGAGCAGTACTTC.

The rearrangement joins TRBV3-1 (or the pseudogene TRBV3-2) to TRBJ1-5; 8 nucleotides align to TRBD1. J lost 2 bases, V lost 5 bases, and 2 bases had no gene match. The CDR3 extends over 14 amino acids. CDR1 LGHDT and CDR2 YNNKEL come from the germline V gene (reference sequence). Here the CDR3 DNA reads TGTGCCAGCAGCTTGGGACAGGGCAATCAGCCCCAGCATTTT. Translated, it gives CASSLGQGNQPQHF.

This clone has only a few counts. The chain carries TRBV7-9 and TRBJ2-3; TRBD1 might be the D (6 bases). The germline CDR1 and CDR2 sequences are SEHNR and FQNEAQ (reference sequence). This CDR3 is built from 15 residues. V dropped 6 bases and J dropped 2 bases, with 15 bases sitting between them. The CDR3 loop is CASRAKGHLTDTQYF. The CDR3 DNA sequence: TGTGCCAGCAGGGCTAAGGGACACCTCACAGATACGCAGTATTTT. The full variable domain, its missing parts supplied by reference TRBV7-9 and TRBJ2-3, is DTGVSQNPRHKITKRGQNVTFRCDPISEHNRLYWYRQTLGQGPEFLTYFQNEAQLEKSRLLSDRFSAERPKGSFSTLEIQRTEQGDSAMYLCASRAKGHLTDTQYFGPGTRLTVL.

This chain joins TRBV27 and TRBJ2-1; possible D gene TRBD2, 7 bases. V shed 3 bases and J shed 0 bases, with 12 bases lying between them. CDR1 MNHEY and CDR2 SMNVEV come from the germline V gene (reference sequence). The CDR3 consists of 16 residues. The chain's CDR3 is CASSFRGGSSYNEQFF. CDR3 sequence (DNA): TGTGCCAGCAGTTTTAGGGGGGGCAGCTCCTACAATGAGCAGTTCTTC.

Written as DNA, the CDR3 is TGTGCCAGCAGCTTCAAGACTAGCGGGAGCACAGATACGCAGTATTTT. Translated, it gives CASSFKTSGSTDTQYF. The chain employs TRBV5-4 and TRBJ2-3; 10 bases align to TRBD2. Germline CDR1 is SGHNT and CDR2 is YYREEE (reference sequence). This CDR3 contains 16 residues. J gave up 0 bases and V 2 bases, and 3 bases lay outside the gene matches. Full variable domain (remainder filled in from reference TRBV5-4 and TRBJ2-3): ETGVTQSPTHLIKTRGQQVTLRCSSQSGHNTVSWYQQALGQGPQFIFQYYREEENGRGNFPPRFSGLQFPNYSSELNVNALELDDSALYLCASSFKTSGSTDTQYFGPGTRLTVL.

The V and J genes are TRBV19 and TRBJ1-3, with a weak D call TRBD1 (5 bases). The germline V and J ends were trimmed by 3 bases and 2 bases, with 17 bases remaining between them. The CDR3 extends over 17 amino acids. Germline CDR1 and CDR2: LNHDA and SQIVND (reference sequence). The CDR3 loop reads CASSIGQRGRAGNTIYF. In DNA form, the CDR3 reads TGTGCCAGTAGTATCGGGCAAAGGGGCAGGGCTGGAAACACCATATATTTT. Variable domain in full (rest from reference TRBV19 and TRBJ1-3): DGGITQSPKYLFRKEGQNVTLSCEQNLNHDAMYWYRQDPGQGLRLIYYSQIVNDFQKGDIAEGYSVSREKKESFPLTVTSAQKNPTAFYLCASSIGQRGRAGNTIYFGEGSWLTVV.

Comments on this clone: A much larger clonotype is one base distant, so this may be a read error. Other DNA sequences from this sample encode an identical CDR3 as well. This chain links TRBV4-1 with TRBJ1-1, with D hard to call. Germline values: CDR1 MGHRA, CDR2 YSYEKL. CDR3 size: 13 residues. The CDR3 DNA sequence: TGTGCCAGCAGGACTATAGGACGGTTAGGAGCTTTCTTT. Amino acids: CASRTIGRLGAFF.